This is a list of T cell receptor beta chains from one sample in a study of T cell responses to AZD1222 COVID-19 vaccine. Profiled with immunoSEQ multiplex PCR; TCRdb holds only in-frame clones, not every one. The table has 75,000 to 80,000 clones, 60% to 85% seen once; the top ten hold approximately 25%. Source: peripheral blood, taken 28 days after the second dose of the MenACWY control vaccine. These receptors were obtained from an adult who received the MenACWY meningococcal vaccine as a control. Both conserved end residues are part of each CDR3. The D gene is left open where the match is weak. Size is omitted from some rows. Given values are once, few, many or a class for expanded clones.

v_gene	j_gene	abundance	d_gene	CDR3nt	CDR3aa
TRBV30	TRBJ1-5	-	-	TGTGCCTTCTCATCGGAGGCTAATCAGCCCCAGCATTTT	CAFSSEANQPQHF
TRBV11-2	TRBJ2-2	-	-	TGTGCCAGCAGCTTACAAAGGGCACTCACCGGGGAGCTGTTTTTT	CASSLQRALTGELFF
TRBV15	TRBJ2-1	-	TRBD2	TGTGCCACCAGCACCAGGACTAGCTCCTACAATGAGCAGTTCTTC	CATSTRTSSYNEQFF
TRBV29-1	TRBJ1-1	-	TRBD1	TGCAGCGTTGAGGTCAGGGGGCGAATCACTGAAGCTTTCTTT	CSVEVRGRITEAFF
TRBV7-9	TRBJ1-2	-	TRBD1	TGTGCCAGCAGCCCGGACAGGTGGGGTGGCTACACCTTC	CASSPDRWGGYTF
TRBV7-2	TRBJ1-3	-	-	TGTGCCAGCAGCTTAGAAGGCCGAAACTCTGGAAACACCATATATTTT	CASSLEGRNSGNTIYF
TRBV12-3/TRBV12-4	TRBJ2-7	-	TRBD1	TGTGCCAGCAGGAGACAGGGGAATGTCGAGCAGTACTTC	CASRRQGNVEQYF
TRBV18	TRBJ2-3	-	TRBD1	TGTGCCAGCTCAGCCGGGACAGGGTCGACAGATACGCAGTATTTT	CASSAGTGSTDTQYF
TRBV2	TRBJ1-1	-	-	TGTGCCAGCAGTGAAGCGCTCGGCACCCAAGCTTTCTTT	CASSEALGTQAFF
TRBV19	TRBJ1-2	-	TRBD1	TGTGCCAGTAGTATGACAGGGAACCTCTATGGCTACACCTTC	CASSMTGNLYGYTF
TRBV4-2	TRBJ1-2	-	TRBD1	TGTGCCAGCAGCCAAGAGTGGACAGGGGAGAGTGACTACACCTTC	CASSQEWTGESDYTF
TRBV5-1	TRBJ2-1	-	TRBD2	TGCGCCAGCAGCCTAGCGGGGGTTGATGAGCAGTTCTTC	CASSLAGVDEQFF
TRBV2	TRBJ1-3	-	-	TGTGCCAGCAGTGAAGAGGACACGAGCTCTGGAAACACCATATATTTT	CASSEEDTSSGNTIYF
TRBV27	TRBJ1-1	-	-	TGTGCCAGCAGACAGGGTACCATGAACACTGAAGCTTTCTTT	CASRQGTMNTEAFF
TRBV12-3/TRBV12-4	TRBJ1-1	-	-	TGTGCCAGCAGTTTAGGACCGAACACTGAAGCTTTCTTT	CASSLGPNTEAFF
TRBV12-1	TRBJ2-7	-	-	TGTGCCAGCAGCTTTTTCGAGCAGTACTTC	CASSFFEQYF
TRBV7-2	TRBJ1-4	-	TRBD1	TGTGCCAGCAGCTTAGAGCCCGGGACAGGTGAAAAACTGTTTTTT	CASSLEPGTGEKLFF
TRBV9	TRBJ2-1	-	-	TGTGCCAGCAGCCCCATGGGGGGAAGGAAGGACAATGAGCAGTTCTTC	CASSPMGGRKDNEQFF
TRBV21-1	TRBJ1-5	once	-	TGTGCCAGCAGCAAATTGCGGTGTAATAGGACAGGGGTCAATCAGCCCCAGCATTTT	CASSKLRCNRTGVNQPQHF
TRBV2	TRBJ2-3	-	-	TGTGCCAGCAGTGGGACCCTATCGAGCATTCCAGATACGCAGTATTTT	CASSGTLSSIPDTQYF
TRBV5-3	TRBJ1-5	few	-	TGTGCCAGAAATTATAGGGGATATAGCAATCAGCCCCAGCATTTT	CARNYRGYSNQPQHF
TRBV12-3/TRBV12-4	TRBJ2-1	-	-	TGTGCCAGCAGCGTCCGGGAGCGCAATGAGCAGTTCTTC	CASSVRERNEQFF